The present T cell receptor beta chain was sequenced within a study of blood T cells in healthy people across ages. This CDR3 comprises 16 residues. In germline, CDR1 is SQVTM, CDR2 ANQGSEA. This clonotype showed up just a few times. Together with a sample-barcoded 5' primer, a J-beta primer mix was included in a second PCR lasting about 6 to 11 cycles. TCRdb fed the 5' RACE reads into MiXCR, producing one record per CDR3 protein. The sample carries over 500,000 distinct CDR3 sequences, around 52% recorded once. Input material: blood. This rearrangement joins TRBV29-1 to TRBJ2-7; maybe TRBD2 (6 bases). The J call may be wrong; the DNA end is better matched by TRBJ2-5. The clonotype was recovered from a woman older than 75 in good health. The chain's CDR3 is CSVKTRGSFEEGTQYF. CDR3 sequence (DNA): TGCAGCGTTAAAACCCGGGGGTCCTTCGAAGAAGGGACCCAGTACTTC.